What follows is one TCR beta chain and its context. This sample is part of a study of cytomegalovirus exposure and HLA in healthy donors. Researchers ran the PCR with 60 Vbeta and 13 Jbeta primers. Produced via immunoSEQ multiplex PCR; TCRdb's table is partial and in-frame only. The sample yields more than 95,000 clones, approximately 87% seen once. This CDR3 has 17 amino acids. CDR1 MGHRA and CDR2 YSYEKL come from the germline V gene. V dropped 1 base and J dropped 2 bases, with 15 bases sitting between them. This receptor was identified in a man in his late teens or twenties in good health and CMV-seropositive. The sample taken for sequencing was PBMCs. The V and J genes are TRBV4-1 and TRBJ1-3; D is ambiguous. CDR3 in amino acids: CASSQVAGEWAGNTIYF. CDR3 sequence (DNA): TGCGCCAGCAGCCAAGTAGCCGGGGAATGGGCTGGAAACACCATATATTTT.